Sequencing of this TCR beta chain was carried out in a study of OX40 agonist ivuxolimab in advanced cancers. Looking at the study overall: Patients were given ivuxolimab, an antibody that agonizes OX40 (CD134). Partial responses occurred in Three dose-escalation patients, one with hepatocellular carcinoma and two with cutaneous melanoma.

The method was immunoSEQ multiplex PCR; TCRdb's version includes in-frame clones alone and lacks a portion of them. The data hold about 70,000 clones, with roughly 86% observed a single time. The investigators sampled blood at baseline, at cycle 4 day 1, and at cycle 7 day 1. Per germline, CDR1 KGHSH and CDR2 LQKENI. The CDR3 has 14 residues. J lost 1 base, V lost 4 bases, and 3 bases had no gene match. This sequence originates from an adult with an advanced solid tumor such as melanoma, head and neck, liver or kidney cancer. The chain joins TRBV18 to TRBJ1-1; 7 positions agree with TRBD1. Sequenced here: CD4+ or CD8+ T cells sorted from blood, sampled in a trial of the OX40 agonist ivuxolimab. CDR3 DNA: TGTGCCAGCTCACGGGACAGTGGGAACACTGAAGCTTTCTTT. It encodes CASSRDSGNTEAFF.